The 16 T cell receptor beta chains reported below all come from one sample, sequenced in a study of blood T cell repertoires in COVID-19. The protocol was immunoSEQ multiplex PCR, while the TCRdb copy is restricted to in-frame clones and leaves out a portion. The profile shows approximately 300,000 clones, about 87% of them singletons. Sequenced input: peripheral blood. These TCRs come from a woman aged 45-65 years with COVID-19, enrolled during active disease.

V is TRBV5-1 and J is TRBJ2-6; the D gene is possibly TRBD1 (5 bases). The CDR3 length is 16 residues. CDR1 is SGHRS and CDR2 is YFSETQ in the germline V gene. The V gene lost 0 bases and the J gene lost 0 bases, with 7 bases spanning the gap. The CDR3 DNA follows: TGCGCCAGCAGCTTGGAGGGGTTCTCTGGGGCCAACGTCCTGACTTTC. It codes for CASSLEGFSGANVLTF. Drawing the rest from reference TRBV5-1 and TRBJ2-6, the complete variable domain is KAGVTQTPRYLIKTRGQQVTLSCSPISGHRSVSWYQQTPGQGLQFLFEYFSETQRNKGNFPGRFSGRQFSNSRSEMNVSTLELGDSALYLCASSLEGFSGANVLTFGAGSRLTVL.

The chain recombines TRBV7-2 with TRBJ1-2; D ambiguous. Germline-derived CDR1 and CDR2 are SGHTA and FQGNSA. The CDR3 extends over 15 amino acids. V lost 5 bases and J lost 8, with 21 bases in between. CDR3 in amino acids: CASSPSGQNRVGYTF. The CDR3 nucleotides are TGTGCCAGCAGCCCTAGCGGCCAGAATCGGGTGGGCTACACCTTC.

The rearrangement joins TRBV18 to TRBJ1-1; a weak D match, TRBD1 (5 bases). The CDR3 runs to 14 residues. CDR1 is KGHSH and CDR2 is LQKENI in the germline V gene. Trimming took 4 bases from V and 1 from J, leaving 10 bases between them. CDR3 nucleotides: TGTGCCAGCTCACTCTCGACAGAGAACACTGAAGCTTTCTTT. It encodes CASSLSTENTEAFF.

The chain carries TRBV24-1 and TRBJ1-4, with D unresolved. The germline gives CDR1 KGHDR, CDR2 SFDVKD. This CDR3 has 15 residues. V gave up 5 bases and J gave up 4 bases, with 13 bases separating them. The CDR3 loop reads CATSAATVGNEKLFF. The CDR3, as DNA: TGTGCCACCAGTGCCGCAACAGTAGGTAATGAAAAACTGTTTTTT.

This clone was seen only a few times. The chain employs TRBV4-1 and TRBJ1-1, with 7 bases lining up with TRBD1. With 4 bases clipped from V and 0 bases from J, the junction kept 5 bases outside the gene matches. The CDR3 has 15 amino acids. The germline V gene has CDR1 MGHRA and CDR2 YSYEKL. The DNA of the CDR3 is TGCGCCAGCAGCCTAACCGGGACAGTGAACACTGAAGCTTTCTTT. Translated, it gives CASSLTGTVNTEAFF.

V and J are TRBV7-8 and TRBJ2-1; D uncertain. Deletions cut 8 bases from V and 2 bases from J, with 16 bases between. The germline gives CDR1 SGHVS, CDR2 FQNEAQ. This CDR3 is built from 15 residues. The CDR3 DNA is TGTGCCAGCTTCCTAGGCGCGGCGGCCTACAATGAGCAGTTCTTC. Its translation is CASFLGAAAYNEQFF.

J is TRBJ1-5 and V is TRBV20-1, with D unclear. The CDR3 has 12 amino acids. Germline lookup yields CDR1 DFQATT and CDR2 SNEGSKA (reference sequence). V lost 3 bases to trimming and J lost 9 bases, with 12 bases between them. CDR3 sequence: CSASNVGRPQHF. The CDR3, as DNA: TGCAGTGCTAGTAACGTGGGGAGGCCCCAGCATTTT.

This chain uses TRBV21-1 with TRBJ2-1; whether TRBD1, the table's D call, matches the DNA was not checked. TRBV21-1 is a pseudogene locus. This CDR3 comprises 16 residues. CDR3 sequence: CASSRRRDRDYNEQFF. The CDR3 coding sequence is TGTGCCAGCAGCCGCCGAAGGGACAGGGACTACAATGAGCAGTTCTTC.

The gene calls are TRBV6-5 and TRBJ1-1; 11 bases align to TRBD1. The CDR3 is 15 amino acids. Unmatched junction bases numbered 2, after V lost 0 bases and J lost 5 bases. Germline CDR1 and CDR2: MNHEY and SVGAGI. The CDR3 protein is CASSYSGTGGTEAFF. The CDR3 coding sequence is TGTGCCAGCAGTTACTCCGGGACAGGGGGGACTGAAGCTTTCTTT.

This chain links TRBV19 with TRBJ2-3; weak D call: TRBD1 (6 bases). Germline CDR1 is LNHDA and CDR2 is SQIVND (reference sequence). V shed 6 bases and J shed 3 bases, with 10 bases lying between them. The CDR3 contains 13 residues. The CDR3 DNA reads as TGTGCCAGTAGATTAGGGGGAACAGATACGCAGTATTTT. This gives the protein CASRLGGTDTQYF.

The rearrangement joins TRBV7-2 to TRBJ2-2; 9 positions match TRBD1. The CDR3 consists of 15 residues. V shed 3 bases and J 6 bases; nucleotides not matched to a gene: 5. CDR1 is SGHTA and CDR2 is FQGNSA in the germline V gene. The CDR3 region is CASSLRGTGSGELFF. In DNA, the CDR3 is TGTGCCAGCAGCTTGCGTGGGACAGGGTCCGGGGAGCTGTTTTTT. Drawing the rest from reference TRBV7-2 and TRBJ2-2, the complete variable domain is GAGVSQSPSNKVTEKGKDVELRCDPISGHTALYWYRQSLGQGLEFLIYFQGNSAPDKSGLPSDRFSAERTGGSVSTLTIQRTQQEDSAVYLCASSLRGTGSGELFFGEGSRLTVL.

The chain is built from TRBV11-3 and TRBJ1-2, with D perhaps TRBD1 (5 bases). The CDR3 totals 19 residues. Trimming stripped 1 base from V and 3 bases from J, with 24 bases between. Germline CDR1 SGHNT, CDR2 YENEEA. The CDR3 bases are TGTGCCAGCAGCTTAGCTTTCCCAGGGCCGCCCCCGGCCCACTATGGCTACACCTTC. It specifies CASSLAFPGPPPAHYGYTF.

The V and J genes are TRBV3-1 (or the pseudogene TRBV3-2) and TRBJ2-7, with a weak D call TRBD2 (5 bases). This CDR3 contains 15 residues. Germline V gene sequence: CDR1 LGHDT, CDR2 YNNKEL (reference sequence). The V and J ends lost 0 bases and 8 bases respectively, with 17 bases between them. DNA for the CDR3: TGTGCCAGCAGCCAAGAGAGTCTAGCATTCATCAAGCAGTACTTC. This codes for CASSQESLAFIKQYF.

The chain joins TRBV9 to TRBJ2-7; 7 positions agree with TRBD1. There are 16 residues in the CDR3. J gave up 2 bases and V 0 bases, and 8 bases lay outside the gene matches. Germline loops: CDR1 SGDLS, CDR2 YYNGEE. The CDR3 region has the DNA TGTGCCAGCAGCGTAGCTGGGGCAGGGACAGCCTACGAGCAGTACTTC. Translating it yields CASSVAGAGTAYEQYF.

Written as DNA, the CDR3 is TGTGCCACCAGCAGAATCCTAGCGGGGGGTGGGGCCAACGTCCTGACTTTC. This gives the protein CATSRILAGGGANVLTF. V is TRBV15 and J is TRBJ2-6, with TRBD2 identical over 11 bases. The CDR3 is 17 residues long. Germline CDR1 and CDR2: LNHNV and YYDKDF (reference sequence). V lost 2 bases, J lost 3 bases, and 3 bases stayed unmatched.

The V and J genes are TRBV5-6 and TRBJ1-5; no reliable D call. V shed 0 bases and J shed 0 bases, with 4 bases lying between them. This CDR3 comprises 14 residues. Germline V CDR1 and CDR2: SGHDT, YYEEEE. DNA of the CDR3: TGTGCCAGCAGCTTGGCCTATAGCAATCAGCCCCAGCATTTT. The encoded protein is CASSLAYSNQPQHF.